This TCR beta chain stems from a study of cytomegalovirus exposure and HLA in healthy donors. About the research overall: An analysis done earlier identified 90 million to 120 million unique TCR beta sequences from 150 million to 200 million T cells. Points from the study as a whole: Relative to the approximately 680-donor mean, N-insertions were reportedly fewer in an Asian-associated ancestry cluster in a later analysis.

Donors were ostensibly healthy at sampling, although undocumented immune exposures were probable. With 60 Vbeta and 13 Jbeta primers, the PCR was carried out. Data came from immunoSEQ multiplex PCR; TCRdb stores just in-frame clones and leaves some out. The data contain some 120,000 clones, 75% of them singletons. Per germline, CDR1 MNHNY and CDR2 SVGAGI (reference sequence). This CDR3 region has 14 residues. Trimming left V 2 bases short and J 11 bases short, with 18 bases between. Notes on this clone: The antigen is undetermined.

Sequencing was performed on PBMCs. This clonotype was sampled from a woman aged 45-65 years in good health and CMV-seronegative. The J gene is TRBJ2-5, the V gene TRBV6-6; possible D gene TRBD2, 5 bases. The CDR3 loop reads CASSYGPGNGEQYF. For the CDR3, the DNA is TGTGCCAGCAGTTACGGACCGGGTAACGGGGAGCAGTACTTC.